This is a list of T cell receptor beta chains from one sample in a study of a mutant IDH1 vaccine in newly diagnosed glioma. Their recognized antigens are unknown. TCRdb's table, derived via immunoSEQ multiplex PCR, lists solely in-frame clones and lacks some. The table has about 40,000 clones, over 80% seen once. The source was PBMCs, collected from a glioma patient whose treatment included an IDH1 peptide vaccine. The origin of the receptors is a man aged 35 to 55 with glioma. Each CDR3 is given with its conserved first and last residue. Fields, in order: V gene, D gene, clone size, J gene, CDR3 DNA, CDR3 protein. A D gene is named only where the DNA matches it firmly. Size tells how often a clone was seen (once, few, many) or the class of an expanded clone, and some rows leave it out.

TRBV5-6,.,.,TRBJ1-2,TGTGCCAGCAGCTTACAGACACGGTCTAACTATGGCTACACCTTC,CASSLQTRSNYGYTF
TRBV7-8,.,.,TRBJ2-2,TGTGCCAGCAGCACACAGTACACCGGGGAGCTGTTTTTT,CASSTQYTGELFF
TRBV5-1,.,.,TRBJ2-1,TGCGCCAGCAGCTTGGTGGGAGAAGAGCAGTTCTTC,CASSLVGEEQFF
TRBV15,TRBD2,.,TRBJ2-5,TGTGCCACCAGCAGAGGGAAACTAGCGGGAGAAGAGACCCAGTACTTC,CATSRGKLAGEETQYF
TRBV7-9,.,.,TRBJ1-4,TGTGCCAGCAGCTTCTCGTACGGAGGAGGAAAACTGTTTTTT,CASSFSYGGGKLFF
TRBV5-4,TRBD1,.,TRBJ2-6,TGTGCCAGCAGATTAGACAGGGTACAGAGCTCTGGGGCCAACGTCCTGACTTTC,CASRLDRVQSSGANVLTF
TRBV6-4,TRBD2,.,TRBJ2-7,TGTGCCAGCAGTGAAATTACTAGCGGGGAAGTCTACGAGCAGTACTTC,CASSEITSGEVYEQYF
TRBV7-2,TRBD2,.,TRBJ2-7,TGTGCCAGCAGCTTTACTAGCGGGAGAAGGGACTCCTACGAGCAGTACTTC,CASSFTSGRRDSYEQYF
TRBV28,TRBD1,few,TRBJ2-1,TGTGCCAGCAGTGACCCCGGGACAGGGGGGCCGGATGAGCAGTTCTTC,CASSDPGTGGPDEQFF
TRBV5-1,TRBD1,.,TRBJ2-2,TGCGTCAGCAGCCACACCGCCGGGACAGAGAACACCGGGGAGCTGTTTTTT,CVSSHTAGTENTGELFF
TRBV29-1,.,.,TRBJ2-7,TGCAGCGCCCACAAGGGCAACGAGCAGTACTTC,CSAHKGNEQYF
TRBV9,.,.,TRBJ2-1,TGTGCCAGCAGCGTAGCCCGCTGGGCAGGGCCTACCAATGAGCAGTTCTTC,CASSVARWAGPTNEQFF
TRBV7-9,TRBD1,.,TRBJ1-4,TGTGCCAGCAGCCCAGGACAGGGACGTAATGAAAAACTGTTTTTT,CASSPGQGRNEKLFF
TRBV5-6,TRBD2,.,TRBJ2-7,TGTGCCAGCAGCTTGGCTGGGACTAGCGACTCCTACGAGCAGTACTTC,CASSLAGTSDSYEQYF
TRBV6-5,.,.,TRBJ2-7,TGTGCCAGCAGTTATAGACTAGGGGGCCACGAGCAGTACTTC,CASSYRLGGHEQYF
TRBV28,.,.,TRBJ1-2,TGTGCCAGCAGTTTAGGTTTCTATGGCTACACCTTC,CASSLGFYGYTF
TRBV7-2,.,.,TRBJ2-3,TGTGCCAGCAGCTTAGCGCGTCCGGAGCAGTATTTT,CASSLARPEQYF
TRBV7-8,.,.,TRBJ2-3,TGTGCCAGCAGGAAGGGGAGGTCGGCAGATACGCAGTATTTT,CASRKGRSADTQYF
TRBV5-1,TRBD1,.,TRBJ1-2,TGCGCCAGCAGCTTGGAAGGGGGCCCTAGGGGCTACACCTTC,CASSLEGGPRGYTF
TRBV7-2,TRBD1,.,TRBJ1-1,TGTGCCAGCAGCTCGACAGGGCGGGGGAACACTGAAGCTTTCTTT,CASSSTGRGNTEAFF
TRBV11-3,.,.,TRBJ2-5,TGTGCCAGCAGCTTACAGGGACGTGAGACCCAGTACTTC,CASSLQGRETQYF
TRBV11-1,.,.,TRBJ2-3,TGTGCCAGCAGCCCTGCGGACGGTCCCACAGATACGCAGTATTTT,CASSPADGPTDTQYF
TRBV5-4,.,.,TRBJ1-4,TGTGCCAGCAGCCGGCCTGGAGATAATGAAAAACTGTTTTTT,CASSRPGDNEKLFF
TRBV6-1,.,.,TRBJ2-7,TGTGCCAGCAGCCCGGGACCAAGCTCCTACGAGCAGTACTTC,CASSPGPSSYEQYF
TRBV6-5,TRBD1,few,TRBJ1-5,TGTGCCAGCAGTTGGACAGGGGAGAATCAGCCCCAGCATTTT,CASSWTGENQPQHF
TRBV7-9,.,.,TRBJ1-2,TGTGCCAGCAGCTTAGGGGAGTGGCGCTACACCTTC,CASSLGEWRYTF
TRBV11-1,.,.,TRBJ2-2,TGTGCCACTAGGGGGGTCCCGTCCGGGGAGCTGTTTTTT,CATRGVPSGELFF
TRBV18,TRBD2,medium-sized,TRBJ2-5,TGTGCCAGCTCACCGGCTAGCGGGAAAGAGACCCAGTACTTC,CASSPASGKETQYF
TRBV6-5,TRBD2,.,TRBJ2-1,TGTGCCAGCAGTGCCTCCTCGGGGACTAGGAGGTCGTTCTTC,CASSASSGTRRSFF
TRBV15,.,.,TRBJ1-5,TGTGCCACCAGCAAGGGGGTTGCTCAGCCCCAGCATTTT,CATSKGVAQPQHF
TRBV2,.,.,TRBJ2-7,TGTGCCAGCACAGGGGCTTACGAGCAGTACTTC,CASTGAYEQYF
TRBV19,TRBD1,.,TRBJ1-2,TGTGCCAGTAGTGGACAGGTTCACTATGGCTACACCTTC,CASSGQVHYGYTF
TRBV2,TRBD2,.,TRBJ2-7,TGTGCCAGCAGCGGGGATAGCGGGAGAGGGGGCTACGAGCAGTACTTC,CASSGDSGRGGYEQYF
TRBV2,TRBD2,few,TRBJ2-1,TGTGCCAGCCGCGAGGCAGCGGGAGGGTTTAATGAGCAGTTCTTC,CASREAAGGFNEQFF
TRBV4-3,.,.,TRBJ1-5,TGCGCCAGCAGCCAAGTGGGGGAGAGAGGGAAATTGCATTTT,CASSQVGERGKLHF
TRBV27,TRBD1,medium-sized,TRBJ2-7,TGTGCCAGCAGTTCGGACAGGGATCCCTCCTACGAGCAGTACTTC,CASSSDRDPSYEQYF
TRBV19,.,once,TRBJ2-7,TGTGCCAGTAGTGTGGGGCCCTACGAGCAGTACTTC,CASSVGPYEQYF
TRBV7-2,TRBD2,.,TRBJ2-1,TGTGCCAGCAGCCTGGGACTAGCGTTCGATGAGCAGTTCTTC,CASSLGLAFDEQFF
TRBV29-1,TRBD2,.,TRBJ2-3,TGCAGCGGATTTTCGCTAGCGGGATCCATGCGCACAGATACGCAGTATTTT,CSGFSLAGSMRTDTQYF
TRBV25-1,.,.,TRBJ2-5,TGTGCCAGCCGGGACCTAAACGGGGAGACCCAGTACTTC,CASRDLNGETQYF
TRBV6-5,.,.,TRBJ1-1,TGTGCCAGCAGTTACTCCTTAGGGTTGTCCAAGGCTGAAGCTTTCTTT,CASSYSLGLSKAEAFF
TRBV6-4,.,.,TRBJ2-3,TGTGCCAGCAGTCGGCGGGATACAGATACGCAGTATTTT,CASSRRDTDTQYF
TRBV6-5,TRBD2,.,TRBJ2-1,TGTGCCAGCAGTTACACGCCAGCGGGAGGGCAGTTCTTC,CASSYTPAGGQFF
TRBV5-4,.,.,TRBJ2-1,TGTGCCAGCAGCTTGGTGTCCAATGAGCAGTTCTTC,CASSLVSNEQFF
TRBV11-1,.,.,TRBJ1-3,TGTGCCAGCAGCGAAGGACGGTTCTTAACCTCTGGAAACACCATATATTTT,CASSEGRFLTSGNTIYF
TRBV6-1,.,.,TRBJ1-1,TGTGCCAGCACAAGCACCGGGAACACTGAAGCTTTCTTT,CASTSTGNTEAFF
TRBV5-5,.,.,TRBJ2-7,TGTGCCAGCAGCCTAAGCCCAAGCCACAAGCAGTACTTC,CASSLSPSHKQYF
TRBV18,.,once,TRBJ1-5,TGTGCCAGCTCAACGGACGTCGATCAGCCCCAGCATTTT,CASSTDVDQPQHF
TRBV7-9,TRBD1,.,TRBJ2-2,TGTGCCAGCAGCTTGCGACAGGGGGAAGGGAACACCGGGGAGCTGTTTTTT,CASSLRQGEGNTGELFF
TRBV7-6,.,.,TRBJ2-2,TGTGCCAGCAGCATGGACCGAGCCGGGGAGCTGTTTTTT,CASSMDRAGELFF
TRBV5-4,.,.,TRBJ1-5,TGTGCCAGCAGCTTGACTGGAATTAGCAATCAGCCCCAGCATTTT,CASSLTGISNQPQHF
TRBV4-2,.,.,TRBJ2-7,TGTGCCAGCAGCCAAGCCGACGAGCAGTACTTC,CASSQADEQYF
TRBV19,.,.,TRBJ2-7,TGTGCCACTAGTAATCAGGGAACCTACGAGCAGTACTTC,CATSNQGTYEQYF